This T cell receptor (beta chain) was captured by sequencing in a study of blood T cell repertoires in COVID-19. Data came from immunoSEQ multiplex PCR; TCRdb stores just in-frame clones and leaves some out. The sample lists fewer than 250,000 clones, under 90% seen once, with over 9.5% in the top ten. The CDR3 length is 14 residues. V was clipped by 3 bases and J by 3 bases, with 11 bases between them. Looked up from germline, CDR1 is MDHEN and CDR2 is SYDVKM. This TCR was recovered from a woman older than 75 with COVID-19, enrolled during active disease. Source material: peripheral blood. The chain couples TRBV28 to TRBJ1-1, with D possibly being TRBD1 (6 bases). This CDR3 reads CASSLGRGDTEAFF. CDR3 nucleotides: TGTGCCAGCAGTTTGGGCAGGGGCGACACTGAAGCTTTCTTT. The full variable domain, completed using reference TRBV28 and TRBJ1-1, is DVKVTQSSRYLVKRTGEKVFLECVQDMDHENMFWYRQDPGLGLRLIYFSYDVKMKEKGDIPEGYSVSREKKERFSLILESASTNQTSMYLCASSLGRGDTEAFFGQGTRLTVV.